Listed below are T cell receptor beta chains from one sample, sequenced in a study of blood T cell repertoires in COVID-19. Profiled with immunoSEQ multiplex PCR; TCRdb holds only in-frame clones, not every one. The sample holds 85,000 to 130,000 clones; more than 90% are singletons and the top ten take around 5.4%. Sequencing was carried out using peripheral blood. The receptor source for this set is a man aged 70 or older with acute or convalescent COVID-19. CDR3s include the opening cysteine and the closing phenylalanine or tryptophan. Each record gives: clone size, D gene, V gene, J gene, CDR3 DNA, CDR3 protein. A D gene is named only where the DNA matches it firmly. Clone size is given for some rows only: seen once, a few or many times, or a class if the clone is expanded.

>-|TRBD1|TRBV28|TRBJ1-5
TGTGCCAGCAGTTTAGGGACAGGGTACCAGCCCCAGCATTTT
CASSLGTGYQPQHF
>-|-|TRBV18|TRBJ1-2
TGTGCCAGCTCCCAGCCCGGGGTTATTTATGGCTACACCTTC
CASSQPGVIYGYTF
>-|-|TRBV2|TRBJ2-3
TGTGCCAGCACAGATACGGGGTACACAGATACGCAGTATTTT
CASTDTGYTDTQYF
>-|TRBD1|TRBV6-5|TRBJ1-2
TGTGCCAGCAGCCCGGACAGGGTCCACTATGGCTACACCTTC
CASSPDRVHYGYTF
>-|-|TRBV6-5|TRBJ2-6
TGTGCCAGCAGTTACTCTCACAGAACCGGGGCCAACGTCCTGACTTTC
CASSYSHRTGANVLTF
>-|TRBD2|TRBV12-5|TRBJ2-7
TGTGCTAGTGGTTTGGTGGGTCTAGCGGGGAGCTCCTACGAGCAGTACTTC
CASGLVGLAGSSYEQYF
>-|-|TRBV6-5|TRBJ2-1
TGTGCCAGCAGTACTACAGGGAAAGAGCAGTTCTTC
CASSTTGKEQFF
>-|-|TRBV3-1/TRBV3-2|TRBJ1-1
TGTGCCAGCAGAAAGGGCGAGGGCACTGAAGCTTTCTTT
CASRKGEGTEAFF
>-|-|TRBV7-2|TRBJ1-2
TGTGCCAGCAGCTTTCAGGGATCGGGTAACTATGGCTACACCTTC
CASSFQGSGNYGYTF
>-|-|TRBV28|TRBJ1-3
TGTGCCAGCAGGGGAGTCGGACCCTACTCTGGAAACACCATATATTTT
CASRGVGPYSGNTIYF
>once|-|TRBV6-5|TRBJ2-3
TGTGCCAGCAGCCCCAGGGATAGCACAGATACGCAGTATTTT
CASSPRDSTDTQYF
>-|TRBD1|TRBV18|TRBJ1-6
TGTGCCAGCTCACCTGGGACAGCCAATACTAATTCACCCCTCCACTTT
CASSPGTANTNSPLHF
>-|TRBD1|TRBV5-1|TRBJ2-7
TGCGCCAGCAGCTTTACAGGGGGCGGAACCTACGAGCAGTACTTC
CASSFTGGGTYEQYF
>-|-|TRBV6-2/TRBV6-3|TRBJ2-1
TGTGCCAGCAGTTACTCGGGCGGGACCTCCTACAATGAGCAGTTCTTC
CASSYSGGTSYNEQFF
>-|-|TRBV7-9|TRBJ1-2
TGTGCCAGCAGCGCGGGACCGGTTAACTATGGCTACACCTTC
CASSAGPVNYGYTF
>-|TRBD1|TRBV6-5|TRBJ1-1
TGTGCCAGCAGGCATGACAGGGGTCGGACTGAAGCTTTCTTT
CASRHDRGRTEAFF
>-|-|TRBV9|TRBJ2-7
TGTGCCAGCAGCTCCTTAAACTACGAGCAGTACTTC
CASSSLNYEQYF
>-|TRBD1|TRBV5-1|TRBJ1-5
TGCGCCAGCAGACAGGAACAGGGGCATCAGCCCCAGCATTTT
CASRQEQGHQPQHF
>-|-|TRBV11-2|TRBJ1-3
TGTGCCAGCAGCTTAGTAAGGAGGAGCTCTGGAAACACCATATATTTT
CASSLVRRSSGNTIYF
>-|-|TRBV5-4|TRBJ2-5
TGTGCCAGCACCCTTGACAGGGGAGGGGAAGAGACCCAGTACTTC
CASTLDRGGEETQYF
>-|-|TRBV5-8|TRBJ2-1
TGTGCCAGCAGCTTGCCCGGGACTGTAAACAATGAGCAGTTCTTC
CASSLPGTVNNEQFF
>-|TRBD1|TRBV6-5|TRBJ1-6
TGTGCCGGCGGGTGGGACAGCAATTCACCCCTCCACTTT
CAGGWDSNSPLHF
>once|-|TRBV24-1|TRBJ1-1
TGTGCCACCAGTGACCTGAGTGGCACTGAAGCTTTCTTT
CATSDLSGTEAFF
>-|TRBD2|TRBV5-4|TRBJ2-1
TGTGCCAGCAGCCCCGGGACTAGCGGGACCCTCTCCTACAATGAGCAGTTCTTC
CASSPGTSGTLSYNEQFF
>-|-|TRBV4-2|TRBJ1-2
TGTGCCAGCAGCCAAGAGGGGGACAATCTCTATGGCTACACCTTC
CASSQEGDNLYGYTF
>once|TRBD1|TRBV7-9|TRBJ2-3
TGTGCCAGCAGCTTAAGCCCTCGGACAGGGGGGCATACGCAGTATTTT
CASSLSPRTGGHTQYF
>once|-|TRBV10-3|TRBJ1-1
TGTGCCATCAGTGGCAGGAACACTGAAGCTTTCTTT
CAISGRNTEAFF
>-|TRBD1|TRBV6-5|TRBJ1-2
TGTGCCATCACCGGGACAGGGATCTATGGCTACACCTTC
CAITGTGIYGYTF
>-|TRBD2|TRBV3-1/TRBV3-2|TRBJ2-5
TGTGCCAGCAGCCAAGATGGGGCACTAGCGGGAGGCCAAGAGACCCAGTACTTC
CASSQDGALAGGQETQYF
>-|TRBD1|TRBV5-1|TRBJ1-1
TGCGCCACTCTTCCATATCGACAGGGCGATATGAACACTGAAGCTTTCTTT
CATLPYRQGDMNTEAFF
>once|TRBD1|TRBV5-4|TRBJ1-1
TGTGCCAGCAGCTCTCCGACAGGGGCGAGGACTGAAGCTTTCTTT
CASSSPTGARTEAFF
>few|-|TRBV19|TRBJ2-5
TGTGCCAGTCGACAGTCAGGCGAGACCCAGTACTTC
CASRQSGETQYF
>-|-|TRBV29-1|TRBJ1-2
TGCAGCGTCGAACTCCGGGACACATCTAACTATGGCTACACCTTC
CSVELRDTSNYGYTF
>once|-|TRBV7-8|TRBJ1-1
TGTGCCAGCAGCTTAGCGGGGAGGCGACCGAACACTGAAGCTTTCTTT
CASSLAGRRPNTEAFF
>-|-|TRBV5-6|TRBJ2-7
TGTGCCAGCAGCTTGCAGGCGAGTTCCTACGAGCAGTACTTC
CASSLQASSYEQYF
>-|-|TRBV3-1/TRBV3-2|TRBJ1-4
TGTGCCAGCAGCGGGCCGGGGGTTCAACTGTTTTTT
CASSGPGVQLFF
>-|TRBD1|TRBV27|TRBJ1-2
TGTGCCAGCAGGCCTGGACAGGGGGCGGGTGGCTACACCTTC
CASRPGQGAGGYTF
>-|-|TRBV7-9|TRBJ2-1
TGTGCCAGCAGCTTAGCGAAGGGGGTTTGGTCCTACAATGAGCAGTTCTTC
CASSLAKGVWSYNEQFF
>-|-|TRBV6-5|TRBJ1-1
TGTGCCAGCGGGGGCTTAACGAACACTGAAGCTTTCTTT
CASGGLTNTEAFF
>-|-|TRBV6-5|TRBJ1-5
TGTGCCAGCAGTTACTCGGGAGACGGTAGCAATCAGCCCCAGCATTTT
CASSYSGDGSNQPQHF